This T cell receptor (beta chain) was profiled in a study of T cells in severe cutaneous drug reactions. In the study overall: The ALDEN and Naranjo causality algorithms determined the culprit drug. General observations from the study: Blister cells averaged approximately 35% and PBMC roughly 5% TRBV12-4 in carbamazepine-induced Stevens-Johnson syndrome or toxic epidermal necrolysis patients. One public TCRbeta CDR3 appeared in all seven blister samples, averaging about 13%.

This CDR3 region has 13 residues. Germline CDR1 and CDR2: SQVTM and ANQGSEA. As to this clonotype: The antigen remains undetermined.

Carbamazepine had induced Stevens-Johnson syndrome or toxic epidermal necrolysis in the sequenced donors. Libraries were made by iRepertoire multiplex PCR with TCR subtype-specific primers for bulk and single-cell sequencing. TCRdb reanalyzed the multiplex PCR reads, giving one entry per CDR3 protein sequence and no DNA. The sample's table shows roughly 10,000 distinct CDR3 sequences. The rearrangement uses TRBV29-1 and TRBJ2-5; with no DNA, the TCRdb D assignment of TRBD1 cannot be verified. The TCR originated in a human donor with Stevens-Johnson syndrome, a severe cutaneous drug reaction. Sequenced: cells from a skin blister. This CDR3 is CSAQRGTGETQYF.